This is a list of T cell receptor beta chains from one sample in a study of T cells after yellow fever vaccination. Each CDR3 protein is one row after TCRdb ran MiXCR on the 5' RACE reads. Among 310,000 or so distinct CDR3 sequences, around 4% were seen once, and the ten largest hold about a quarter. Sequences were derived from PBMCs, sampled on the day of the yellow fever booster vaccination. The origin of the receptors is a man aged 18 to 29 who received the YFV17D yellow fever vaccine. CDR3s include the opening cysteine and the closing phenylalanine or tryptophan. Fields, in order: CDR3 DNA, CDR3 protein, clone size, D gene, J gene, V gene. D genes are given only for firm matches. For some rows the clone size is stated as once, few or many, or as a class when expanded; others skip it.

DNA: TGTGCCAGCAGCGTAGGGGGGACCACTTCCTCGGAGCAGTACTTC; CDR3: CASSVGGTTSSEQYF; size: few; D: NA; J: TRBJ2-7; V: TRBV9
DNA: TGCGCCAGCAGTCGACCAGGGTCACACGGCTACACCTTC; CDR3: CASSRPGSHGYTF; size: many; D: NA; J: TRBJ1-2; V: TRBV4-1
DNA: TGTGCCAGCAGCTGGGCGATTGTTGGCGGGGGGTTTCAAGAGACCCAGTACTTC; CDR3: CASSWAIVGGGFQETQYF; size: NA; D: TRBD2; J: TRBJ2-5; V: TRBV7-2
DNA: TGCGCCAGCAGCTGGACAGGGGTCAACACTGAAGCTTTCTTT; CDR3: CASSWTGVNTEAFF; size: few; D: TRBD1; J: TRBJ1-1; V: TRBV10-2
DNA: TGCAGTGCTAGAGCCGGCGCGGGCAACACTGAAGCTTTCTTT; CDR3: CSARAGAGNTEAFF; size: many; D: NA; J: TRBJ1-1; V: TRBV20-1
DNA: TGTGCCAGCAGTTACTCGATATCTCAACAGGGGATCACTGAAGCTTTCTTT; CDR3: CASSYSISQQGITEAFF; size: NA; D: TRBD1; J: TRBJ1-1; V: TRBV6-5
DNA: TGTGCCAGCAGCCAAGAGATATCCGGAGGCCCAGATACGCAGTATTTT; CDR3: CASSQEISGGPDTQYF; size: few; D: NA; J: TRBJ2-3; V: TRBV4-2
DNA: TGTGCCAGCAGTCCCACCAGGGGGAACACTGAAGCTTTCTTT; CDR3: CASSPTRGNTEAFF; size: many; D: NA; J: TRBJ1-1; V: TRBV7-2
DNA: TGTGCCTGGAGGACCGGGACAGGGGGCTACGAGCAGTACTTC; CDR3: CAWRTGTGGYEQYF; size: few; D: TRBD1; J: TRBJ2-7; V: TRBV30
DNA: TGTGCCAGCAGCTCCAATGCAAATACGCAGTATTTT; CDR3: CASSSNANTQYF; size: many; D: NA; J: TRBJ2-3; V: TRBV13
DNA: TGTGCCAGCAGTCTCCGTTCCTACGAGCAGTACTTC; CDR3: CASSLRSYEQYF; size: many; D: NA; J: TRBJ2-7; V: TRBV12-3/TRBV12-4
DNA: TGCAGTGCTGCACTAGCGGGGGGGGGAGCCGCTACGCAGTATTTT; CDR3: CSAALAGGGAATQYF; size: many; D: TRBD2; J: TRBJ2-3; V: TRBV20-1
DNA: TGTGCCAGCAGCTTGGAGCTGTACCAAGAGACCCAGTACTTC; CDR3: CASSLELYQETQYF; size: few; D: NA; J: TRBJ2-5; V: TRBV5-4
DNA: TGTGCCAGTAGTAGCGACGGGAACACCGGGGAGCTGTTTTTT; CDR3: CASSSDGNTGELFF; size: many; D: NA; J: TRBJ2-2; V: TRBV19
DNA: TGCGCCAGCAGCCAAGATCACGACAGGGACCAGCCCCAGCATTTT; CDR3: CASSQDHDRDQPQHF; size: few; D: TRBD1; J: TRBJ1-5; V: TRBV4-1
DNA: TGCGCCAGCAGCCAAGTACTAGCGGGGGGGGTCGGTGAGCAGTTCTTC; CDR3: CASSQVLAGGVGEQFF; size: NA; D: TRBD2; J: TRBJ2-1; V: TRBV4-1
DNA: TGCAGCGTTGTAGAGTCCTACAATGAGCAGTTCTTC; CDR3: CSVVESYNEQFF; size: few; D: NA; J: TRBJ2-1; V: TRBV29-1
DNA: TGCAGCGTTGAAGGAGGGAATGATCCCTACGAGCAGTACTTC; CDR3: CSVEGGNDPYEQYF; size: many; D: NA; J: TRBJ2-7; V: TRBV29-1
DNA: TGCGCCAGCAGCCAAGTAAGAGCAGGGATAATGGGCAATCAGCCCCAGCATTTT; CDR3: CASSQVRAGIMGNQPQHF; size: NA; D: NA; J: TRBJ1-5; V: TRBV4-1
DNA: TGTGCCAGCAGCCCGGGGACAGGGACGGGCATAATCACAGATACGCAGTATTTT; CDR3: CASSPGTGTGIITDTQYF; size: NA; D: TRBD1; J: TRBJ2-3; V: TRBV5-6
DNA: TGTGCCAGCAGCCAAGGCGGGCGTTCTGGTGGCTACACCTTC; CDR3: CASSQGGRSGGYTF; size: many; D: NA; J: TRBJ1-2; V: TRBV3-1
DNA: TGTGCCAGCAGTTACGGTCCGGGGATGCACTCTGGGGCCAACGTCCTGACTTTC; CDR3: CASSYGPGMHSGANVLTF; size: NA; D: NA; J: TRBJ2-6; V: TRBV6-2/TRBV6-3
DNA: TGTGCCAGCAGTGAACGGGACATTCTGGGTTCGGCTTTCTTT; CDR3: CASSERDILGSAFF; size: NA; D: NA; J: TRBJ1-1; V: TRBV25-1
DNA: TGTGCCAGCAGCTTAGGGCCGTCCCTAGCCAAAAACATTCAGTACTTC; CDR3: CASSLGPSLAKNIQYF; size: NA; D: NA; J: TRBJ2-4; V: TRBV7-9
DNA: TGCGCCAGCAGCTTTAGGAGGCAGAACACTGAAGCTTTCTTT; CDR3: CASSFRRQNTEAFF; size: NA; D: NA; J: TRBJ1-1; V: TRBV5-1
DNA: TGTGCCAGCAGTTTCTCGATGACTAGCGGCTACGAGCAGTACTTC; CDR3: CASSFSMTSGYEQYF; size: many; D: TRBD2; J: TRBJ2-7; V: TRBV6-2/TRBV6-3